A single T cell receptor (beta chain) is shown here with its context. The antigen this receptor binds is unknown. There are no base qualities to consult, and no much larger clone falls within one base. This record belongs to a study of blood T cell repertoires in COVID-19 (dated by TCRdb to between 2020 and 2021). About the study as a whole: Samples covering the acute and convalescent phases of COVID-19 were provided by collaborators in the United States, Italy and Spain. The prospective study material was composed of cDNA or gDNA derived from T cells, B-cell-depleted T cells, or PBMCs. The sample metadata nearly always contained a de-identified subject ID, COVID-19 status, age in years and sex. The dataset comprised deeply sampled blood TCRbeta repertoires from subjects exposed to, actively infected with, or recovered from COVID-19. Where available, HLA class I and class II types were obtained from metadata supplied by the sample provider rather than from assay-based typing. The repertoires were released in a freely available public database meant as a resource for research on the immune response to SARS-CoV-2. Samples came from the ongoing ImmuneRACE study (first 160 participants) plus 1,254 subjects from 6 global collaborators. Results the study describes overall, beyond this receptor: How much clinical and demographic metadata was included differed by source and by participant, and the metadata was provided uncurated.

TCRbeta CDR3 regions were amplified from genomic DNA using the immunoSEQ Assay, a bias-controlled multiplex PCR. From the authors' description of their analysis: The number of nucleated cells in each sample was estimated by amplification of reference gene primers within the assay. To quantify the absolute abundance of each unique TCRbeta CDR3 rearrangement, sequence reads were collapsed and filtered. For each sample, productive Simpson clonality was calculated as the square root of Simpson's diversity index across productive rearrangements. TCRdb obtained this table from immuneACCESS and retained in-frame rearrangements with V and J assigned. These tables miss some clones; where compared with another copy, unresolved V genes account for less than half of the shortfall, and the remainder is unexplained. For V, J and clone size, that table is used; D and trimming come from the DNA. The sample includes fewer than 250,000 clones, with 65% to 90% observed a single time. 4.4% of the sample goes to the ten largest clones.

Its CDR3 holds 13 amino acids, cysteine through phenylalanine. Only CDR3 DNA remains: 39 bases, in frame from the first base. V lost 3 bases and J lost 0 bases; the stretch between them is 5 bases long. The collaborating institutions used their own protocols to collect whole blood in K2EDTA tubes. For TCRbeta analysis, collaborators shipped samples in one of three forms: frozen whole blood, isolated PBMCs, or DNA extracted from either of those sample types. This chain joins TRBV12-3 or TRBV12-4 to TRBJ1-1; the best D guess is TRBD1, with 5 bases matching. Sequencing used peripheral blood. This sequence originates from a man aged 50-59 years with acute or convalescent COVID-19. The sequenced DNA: TGTGCCAGCAGTTTGGGGCTGAACACTGAAGCTTTCTTT. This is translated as CASSLGLNTEAFF.